This T cell receptor (beta chain) is from a study of T cell responses to AZD1222 COVID-19 vaccine. A note on this clone: The antigen remains undetermined.

Study-level findings and limits: Sampling captured repertoires only after the peak T cell response.

Repertoires were generated with immunoSEQ multiplex PCR, while TCRdb's copy carries only in-frame clones and drops some. The table has approximately 130,000 clones, roughly 89% seen once. The V end was cut by 1 base, the J end by 2 bases, with 15 bases between. CDR3 length: 15 residues. Germline CDR1 and CDR2: GTSNPN and SVGIG (reference sequence). The specimen comprised peripheral blood, sampled on day 0 of AZD1222 vaccination. The chain couples TRBV30 to TRBJ2-7; weak D call: TRBD1 (5 bases). The TCR originated in an adult in good health. The CDR3, as DNA: TGTGCCTGGAGTGCCCCCCGGCCAGGGACCTACGAGCAGTACTTC. This codes for CAWSAPRPGTYEQYF. Full variable domain (outside the CDR3, taken from reference TRBV30 and TRBJ2-7): SQTIHQWPATLVQPVGSPLSLECTVEGTSNPNLYWYRQAAGRGLQLLFYSVGIGQISSEVPQNLSASRPQDRQFILSSKKLLLSDSGFYLCAWSAPRPGTYEQYFGPGTRLTVT.